A selection of T cell receptor beta chains follows, all from one sample in a study of blood T cell repertoires in COVID-19. Repertoires were generated with immunoSEQ multiplex PCR, while TCRdb's copy carries only in-frame clones and drops some. The data hold around 42,000 clones, with approximately 89% observed a single time. The sequenced sample consisted of peripheral blood. Every receptor here comes from a human donor in a cohort sampled during active COVID-19. The CDR3 runs from the conserved cysteine through the conserved F or W. D genes are given only for firm matches. Clone size is not always given. Where it is, it says once, few, many or a class for expanded clones.

NA	TRBD1	TRBJ2-6	TRBV6-6	CASSQTGLSGANVLTF	TGTGCCAGCAGTCAGACAGGGCTCTCTGGGGCCAACGTCCTGACTTTC
NA	TRBD2	TRBJ2-3	TRBV5-1	CASSSLLAGGPATQYF	TGCGCCAGCAGCTCCTTACTAGCGGGGGGGCCAGCTACGCAGTATTTT
NA	TRBD1	TRBJ1-2	TRBV5-1	CASSPGQGDGYTF	TGCGCCAGCAGCCCCGGGCAGGGGGATGGCTACACCTTC
NA	NA	TRBJ2-7	TRBV7-2	CASSLVEGSTSEQYF	TGTGCCAGCAGCTTAGTAGAGGGTTCAACGAGCGAGCAGTACTTC
NA	TRBD2	TRBJ2-1	TRBV29-1	CSVGGDGWWDEQFF	TGCAGCGTGGGAGGGGACGGGTGGTGGGATGAGCAGTTCTTC
NA	NA	TRBJ1-1	TRBV6-2/TRBV6-3	CASSYQNTEAFF	TGTGCCAGCAGTTACCAGAACACTGAAGCTTTCTTT
NA	NA	TRBJ2-1	TRBV4-1	CASSQGGIPHYNEQFF	TGCGCCAGCAGCCAAGGAGGGATCCCGCACTACAATGAGCAGTTCTTC
NA	TRBD1	TRBJ1-6	TRBV5-6	CASSLGAGKGALGSPLHF	TGTGCCAGCAGCCTAGGTGCCGGGAAGGGGGCCCTTGGTTCACCCCTCCACTTT
NA	NA	TRBJ2-7	TRBV30	CAWSDEGVTYEQYF	TGTGCCTGGAGTGACGAAGGGGTCACCTACGAGCAGTACTTC
NA	NA	TRBJ2-3	TRBV9	CASSVAGYTDTQYF	TGTGCCAGCAGCGTAGCGGGGTATACAGATACGCAGTATTTT
NA	NA	TRBJ2-3	TRBV10-2	CASTYRESTQYF	TGCGCCAGCACGTACAGGGAGTCTACGCAGTATTTT
NA	TRBD2	TRBJ2-5	TRBV5-4	CASSWIAGGPQETQYF	TGTGCCAGCAGCTGGATAGCGGGGGGGCCCCAAGAGACCCAGTACTTC
NA	TRBD2	TRBJ2-1	TRBV6-5	CASSPGTSGTNEQFF	TGTGCCAGCAGCCCCGGGACTAGCGGGACCAATGAGCAGTTCTTC
NA	NA	TRBJ1-1	TRBV5-6	CASIPRGGHGTEAFF	TGTGCCAGCATCCCAAGGGGGGGGCACGGCACTGAAGCTTTCTTT
NA	NA	TRBJ2-3	TRBV5-5	CASSTGTPGVDTQYF	TGTGCCAGCAGCACCGGGACTCCCGGTGTAGATACGCAGTATTTT
NA	TRBD1	TRBJ1-2	TRBV27	CASSALGQGLYGYTF	TGTGCCAGCAGTGCCCTCGGACAGGGTTTGTATGGCTACACCTTC
NA	TRBD2	TRBJ2-1	TRBV4-2	CASSQGNFVRRGGRVSYNEQFF	TGTGCCAGCAGCCAAGGGAACTTTGTAAGGCGGGGGGGCAGAGTCTCCTACAATGAGCAGTTCTTC
NA	NA	TRBJ2-7	TRBV7-8	CASSSTSYEQYF	TGTGCCAGCAGCTCGACTAGCTACGAGCAGTACTTC
NA	NA	TRBJ2-3	TRBV28	CASSISTDTQYF	TGTGCCAGCAGTATCTCCACAGATACGCAGTATTTT
NA	TRBD2	TRBJ2-5	TRBV11-2	CASRRNLGLALVQETQYF	TGTGCCAGCAGACGAAATCTGGGACTAGCGCTTGTCCAAGAGACCCAGTACTTC
NA	TRBD1	TRBJ1-6	TRBV6-2/TRBV6-3	CASSYSGTARPLHF	TGTGCCAGCAGTTACTCCGGGACAGCCCGACCCCTCCACTTT
NA	TRBD1	TRBJ2-2	TRBV19	CASTQQGSGELFF	TGTGCCAGTACCCAACAGGGGTCCGGGGAGCTGTTTTTT
once	NA	TRBJ1-2	TRBV27	CASSLSLSSSYGYTF	TGTGCCAGCAGTTTATCACTCTCGTCATCTTATGGCTACACCTTC
NA	TRBD1	TRBJ1-3	TRBV6-5	CASRTGGQAGNTIYF	TGTGCCAGCAGGACAGGGGGCCAGGCTGGAAACACCATATATTTT
NA	TRBD1	TRBJ1-4	TRBV28	CASSSGTGKEKLFF	TGTGCCAGCAGTTCCGGGACAGGGAAAGAAAAACTGTTTTTT
once	TRBD1	TRBJ1-2	TRBV19	CASSISGTGTYGYTF	TGTGCCAGTAGTATATCCGGGACAGGGACCTATGGCTACACCTTC
NA	TRBD2	TRBJ2-7	TRBV7-2	CASSLAGGPGYEQYF	TGTGCCAGCAGCCTAGCGGGAGGGCCGGGTTACGAGCAGTACTTC
once	TRBD2	TRBJ2-1	TRBV5-6	CASSSGSGRSSYNEQFF	TGTGCCAGCAGCTCTGGGAGCGGGAGGAGCTCCTACAATGAGCAGTTCTTC
NA	TRBD2	TRBJ2-1	TRBV14	CASSLAGAYNEQFF	TGTGCCAGCAGCCTAGCGGGAGCCTACAATGAGCAGTTCTTC
NA	TRBD1	TRBJ1-1	TRBV6-5	CASSYTPTGGTEAFF	TGTGCCAGCAGTTACACGCCGACAGGGGGGACTGAAGCTTTCTTT
NA	NA	TRBJ2-6	TRBV19	CASSIQGSPGANVLTF	TGTGCCAGTAGTATCCAGGGGTCCCCTGGGGCCAACGTCCTGACTTTC
once	TRBD1	TRBJ2-1	TRBV28	CASSSTGGAPYNEQFF	TGTGCCAGCAGTTCCACAGGGGGCGCCCCCTACAATGAGCAGTTCTTC
NA	NA	TRBJ2-5	TRBV4-2	CASSPLKRTTQETQYF	TGTGCCAGCAGCCCATTAAAGAGGACAACCCAAGAGACCCAGTACTTC
NA	NA	TRBJ2-1	TRBV11-3	CASSSKDSHEQFF	TGTGCCAGCAGCTCAAAGGACAGTCATGAGCAGTTCTTC
NA	TRBD1	TRBJ2-3	TRBV5-1	CASETGGGTDTQYF	TGCGCCAGCGAGACAGGGGGCGGAACAGATACGCAGTATTTT
NA	NA	TRBJ1-5	TRBV28	CASSPRRDSYSNQPQHF	TGTGCCAGCAGCCCTCGACGCGACAGCTATAGCAATCAGCCCCAGCATTTT
NA	NA	TRBJ2-5	TRBV5-1	CASSLAGDQETQYF	TGCGCCAGCAGCTTGGCGGGGGACCAAGAGACCCAGTACTTC
NA	NA	TRBJ2-1	TRBV6-5	CASRVARTDYNEQFF	TGTGCCAGCAGGGTGGCTAGGACAGATTACAATGAGCAGTTCTTC
NA	NA	TRBJ2-5	TRBV5-6	CASSFGETQYF	TGTGCCAGCAGCTTTGGCGAGACCCAGTACTTC
NA	NA	TRBJ2-3	TRBV3-1/TRBV3-2	CASSQYGGGSNTQYF	TGTGCCAGCAGCCAATATGGGGGCGGTTCAAATACGCAGTATTTT
NA	TRBD2	TRBJ2-1	TRBV20-1	CSAENPGGQFF	TGCAGTGCTGAGAACCCGGGGGGGCAGTTCTTC
NA	NA	TRBJ1-6	TRBV10-3	CASLGRSDSPLHF	TGTGCCAGCCTGGGCAGGTCAGATTCACCCCTCCACTTT
NA	TRBD2	TRBJ2-3	TRBV9	CASSGVAGGRRTQYF	TGTGCCAGCAGCGGCGTAGCGGGGGGGCGGCGTACGCAGTATTTT
NA	NA	TRBJ2-5	TRBV28	CASSLTGETQYF	TGTGCCAGCAGTTTGACAGGAGAGACCCAGTACTTC
NA	NA	TRBJ2-2	TRBV4-3	CASSQVEDAGELFF	TGCGCCAGCAGCCAAGTTGAGGATGCCGGGGAGCTGTTTTTT
once	NA	TRBJ2-1	TRBV29-1	CSVVPNREQFF	TGCAGCGTTGTACCAAACAGGGAGCAGTTCTTC
few	TRBD1	TRBJ1-1	TRBV5-6	CASSLPGQGSGVSEAFF	TGTGCCAGCAGCTTGCCCGGACAGGGGTCAGGGGTGAGTGAAGCTTTCTTT
NA	NA	TRBJ2-6	TRBV15	CATSSSLQYSGANVLTF	TGTGCCACCAGCAGTTCCCTACAGTACTCTGGGGCCAACGTCCTGACTTTC
NA	NA	TRBJ1-5	TRBV19	CASSDRQQPNQPQHF	TGTGCCAGTAGCGACCGACAGCAGCCCAATCAGCCCCAGCATTTT
NA	TRBD2	TRBJ2-3	TRBV24-1	CATSGRSTDTQYF	TGTGCCACTAGCGGGAGAAGCACAGATACGCAGTATTTT
NA	TRBD2	TRBJ2-3	TRBV10-3	CAISYLGGNTDTQYF	TGTGCCATCAGTTACTTGGGGGGGAACACAGATACGCAGTATTTT
NA	NA	TRBJ2-5	TRBV29-1	CSVEVNRQETQYF	TGCAGCGTTGAAGTTAACAGGCAAGAGACCCAGTACTTC
NA	NA	TRBJ2-7	TRBV2	CASSEGGGQYF	TGTGCCAGCAGTGAAGGAGGGGGGCAGTACTTC
NA	NA	TRBJ1-6	TRBV18	CASSPLPGPDLHF	TGTGCCAGCTCACCCCTCCCAGGGCCGGACCTCCACTTT
NA	NA	TRBJ2-3	TRBV5-1	CASSLSGASTDTQYF	TGCGCCAGCAGCTTGTCCGGTGCTAGCACAGATACGCAGTATTTT
NA	TRBD1	TRBJ1-1	TRBV27	CASSFSDRGLTEAFF	TGTGCCAGCAGTTTCTCCGACAGGGGGCTCACTGAAGCTTTCTTT